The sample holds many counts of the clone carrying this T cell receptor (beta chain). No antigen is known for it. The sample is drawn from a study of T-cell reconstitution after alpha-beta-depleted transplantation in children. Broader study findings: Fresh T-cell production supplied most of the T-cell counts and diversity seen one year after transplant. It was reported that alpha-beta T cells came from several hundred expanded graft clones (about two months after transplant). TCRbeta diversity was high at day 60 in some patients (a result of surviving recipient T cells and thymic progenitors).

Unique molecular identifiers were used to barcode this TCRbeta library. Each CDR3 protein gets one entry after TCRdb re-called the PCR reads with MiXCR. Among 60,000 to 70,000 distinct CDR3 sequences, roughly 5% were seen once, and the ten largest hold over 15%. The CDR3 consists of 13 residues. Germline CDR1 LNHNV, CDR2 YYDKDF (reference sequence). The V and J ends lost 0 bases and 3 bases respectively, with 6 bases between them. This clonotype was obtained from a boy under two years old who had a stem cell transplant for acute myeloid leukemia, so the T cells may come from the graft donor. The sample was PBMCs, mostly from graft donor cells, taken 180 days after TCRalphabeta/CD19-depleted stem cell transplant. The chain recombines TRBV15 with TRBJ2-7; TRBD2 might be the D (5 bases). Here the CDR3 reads CATSRESGYEQYF. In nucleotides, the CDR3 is TGTGCCACCAGCAGAGAGAGCGGCTACGAGCAGTACTTC.